This T cell receptor beta chain originates from a study of blood T cell repertoires in COVID-19. Across the whole study: Acute and convalescent COVID-19 samples came from the United States, Italy and Spain. Nucleic acid was either cDNA or gDNA, and it came from T cells, B-cell-depleted T cells, or PBMCs.

As originally analysed: Quantification of nucleated cells was approximated via reference gene primer amplification. The method was immunoSEQ multiplex PCR; TCRdb's version includes in-frame clones alone and lacks a portion of them. V and J calls and clone size are those listed in that table; D and trimming were worked out from the DNA. The sample consists of more than 100,000 clones, roughly 80% of them appearing once. Trimming cost V 3 bases and J 4 bases, with 7 bases left between them. CDR1 is KGHSH and CDR2 is LQKENI in the germline V gene. This CDR3 region has 13 residues. The V and J genes are TRBV18 and TRBJ1-5; no firm D call. This clonotype was obtained from a woman aged 80 or over with acute or convalescent COVID-19. The sample taken for sequencing was peripheral blood. Here the CDR3 DNA reads TGTGCCAGCTCACCCCAGACTAATCAGCCCCAGCATTTT. Amino acid sequence: CASSPQTNQPQHF. Supplemented by reference TRBV18 and TRBJ1-5, the full variable domain reads NAGVMQNPRHLVRRRGQEARLRCSPMKGHSHVYWYRQLPEEGLKFMVYLQKENIIDESGMPKERFSAEFPKEGPSILRIQQVVRGDSAAYFCASSPQTNQPQHFGDGTRLSIL.